This TCR beta chain was sequenced in a study of patients with pleural tuberculosis (dated by TCRdb to between 2013 and 2015). Ten or more counts support this clonotype. It lacks a known antigen. No per-base quality is available; no much larger clone lies one base away. Reads for this sample came from an Illumina Genome Analyzer IIx. Using fastp at Q25 and MiXCR, TCRdb reprocessed the public reads and kept productive beta chains. Rows matching on CDR3 protein sequence are summarized as one entry with the most common DNA and genes. For this sample there are around 50,000 distinct CDR3 sequences; around 7% appear just once. The ten top clones hold 15% to 20% of the sample. The CDR3, from cysteine to valine, totals 15 residues. The sequence is cut down to CDR3 DNA, 45 bases in frame from base 1. CDR1 and CDR2, per the germline V gene (reference sequence), are DFQATT and SNEGSKA. V trim: 4 bases; J trim: 1 base; unmatched bases: 7.

This clonotype originated in a human donor with pleural tuberculosis. Here the chain combines TRBV20-1 and TRBJ2-7; 10 bases in between match TRBD2. CDR3 region: CSATPSGRGSYEQYV. The DNA sequence reads TGCAGTGCTACCCCTAGCGGGAGAGGGTCCTACGAGCAGTACGTC.